These 9 T cell receptor beta chains came from one sample sequenced in a study of shared clonotypes between healthy human individuals. CD45RO-negative CD8 cells positively selected for CCR7 made up the naive population, which excluded terminally differentiated effector memory CD45RA+ cells. Only in-frame clones appear in the TCRdb table, and some are missing; sequencing was by immunoSEQ multiplex PCR. Counted here are 1.5 million to 2.5 million clones, about 95% occurring once; the ten biggest clones make up around 1.2%. Sequenced sample: naive CD8+ T cells sorted from blood. These TCRs come from a man aged 18-30 years in good health.

The V and J genes are TRBV6-5 and TRBJ2-2; 8 bases align to TRBD1. V gave up 3 bases and J gave up 6 bases; unmatched junction bases: 6. Germline V gives CDR1 MNHEY, CDR2 SVGAGI. The length of the CDR3 is 15 residues. CDR3 region: CASSYMGQVAGELFF. DNA for the CDR3: TGTGCCAGCAGTTATATGGGACAGGTAGCCGGGGAGCTGTTTTTT.

The J gene is TRBJ2-7, the V gene TRBV2; a possible D gene is TRBD1 (5 bases). The CDR3 loop spans 16 amino acids. CDR1 is SNHLY and CDR2 is FYNNEI in the germline V gene. Deletions cut 6 bases from V and 3 bases from J, with 21 bases between. The CDR3 loop reads CASRVLDSSIDYEQYF. As DNA, the CDR3 is TGTGCCAGCAGAGTTCTAGACAGTTCTATAGACTACGAGCAGTACTTC.

V usage is TRBV7-9 and J usage is TRBJ2-1; D is possibly TRBD1 (6 bases). The CDR3 spans 12 residues. Trimming pared 8 bases from V and 2 bases from J, leaving 7 bases between. Per the germline V gene, CDR1 is SEHNR and CDR2 is FQNEAQ (reference sequence). Written as DNA, the CDR3 is TGTGCCAGCGGGGGCACCTACAATGAGCAGTTCTTC. Its protein is CASGGTYNEQFF.

This rearrangement joins TRBV19 to TRBJ2-6, with TRBD2 matching over 13 bases. Germline CDR1 LNHDA, CDR2 SQIVND (reference sequence). Trimming cost V 6 bases and J 2 bases; bases outside gene matches: 4. This CDR3 is 17 amino acids long. This CDR3 reads CASSGLAGVAGANVLTF. Written as DNA, the CDR3 is TGTGCCAGTAGCGGACTAGCGGGAGTAGCTGGGGCCAACGTCCTGACTTTC.

This clone was recorded only once. Additional DNA sequences in this sample encode the identical CDR3. The chain joins TRBV11-2 to TRBJ2-7, with unresolved D. The length of the CDR3 is 13 residues. Germline V gives CDR1 SGHAT, CDR2 FQNNGV. Trimming took 1 base from V and 1 from J, leaving 5 bases between them. The CDR3 sequence: CASSLGASYEQYF. The CDR3 nucleotides read TGTGCCAGCAGCTTAGGTGCTTCCTACGAGCAGTACTTC. Drawing the rest from reference TRBV11-2 and TRBJ2-7, the complete variable domain is EAGVAQSPRYKIIEKRQSVAFWCNPISGHATLYWYQQILGQGPKLLIQFQNNGVVDDSQLPKDRFSAERLKGVDSTLKIQPAKLEDSAVYLCASSLGASYEQYFGPGTRLTVT.

The chain links TRBV1 to TRBJ2-2; TRBD1 is the table's D call, not checked against the DNA. TRBV1 is a recognized pseudogene. The CDR3 sequence is 20 residues long. As DNA, the CDR3 is TGCACCAGCAGCCAAGATATTAAGGACAGATACAATTCGAACACCGGGGAGCTGTTTTTT. This encodes CTSSQDIKDRYNSNTGELFF.

The J gene is TRBJ2-7, the V gene TRBV9, with D possibly TRBD2 on 5 matching bases. Between the trimmed V and J ends, which lost 3 bases and 2 bases, there was a span of 24 bases. Per germline, CDR1 SGDLS and CDR2 YYNGEE. The CDR3 contains 18 residues. The CDR3: CASSGSVEGLSRAYEQYF. In nucleotides, the CDR3 is TGTGCCAGCAGCGGTAGCGTGGAAGGTCTATCAAGGGCCTACGAGCAGTACTTC.

The gene calls are TRBV6-6 and TRBJ2-2; TRBD1 matches at 7 bases. The CDR3 sequence is 16 residues long. The germline V gene has CDR1 MNHNY and CDR2 SVGAGI (reference sequence). Trimming removed 4 bases from V and 2 bases from J; junction bases left unmatched: 7. CDR3 DNA: TGTGCCAGCAGTTCTAGACAGGGTAGAAACACCGGGGAGCTGTTTTTT. It is translated as CASSSRQGRNTGELFF.

J is TRBJ1-2 and V is TRBV29-1; D not certain. The CDR3 runs 13 residues. The V end lost 2 bases, the J end lost 0 bases, and 7 bases lay between the germline ends. Germline V gives CDR1 SQVTM, CDR2 ANQGSEA. For the CDR3, the DNA is TGCAGCGTTGAATGGGATACTAACTATGGCTACACCTTC. As protein: CSVEWDTNYGYTF.